The present T cell receptor beta chain was sequenced within a study of T cell repertoires in ileal Crohn's disease. Overall study: At postoperative colonoscopy, neoterminal ileum biopsies were taken as M6. Study outcomes and limitations: Within the first postoperative year, endoscopy came at median about 7.3 months. Clonal expansions were more frequent in active smokers than non-smokers at surgery. Clonality above 26.8% at surgery always came with endoscopic recurrence.

With respect to this clone: What it recognizes is unknown.

As to time point: neoterminal ileum biopsy at postoperative endoscopy, about 6 months after surgery. Germline V gene sequence: CDR1 GTSNPN, CDR2 SVGIG (reference sequence). CDR3 length equals 16 residues. V was pared by 4 bases and J by 7 bases, with 13 bases of the junction left unmatched. Method: immunoSEQ multiplex PCR; TCRdb's copy keeps in-frame clones and lacks some. The table lists nearly 7,500 clones, roughly four fifths of them singletons, with around 7.8% in the top ten. Source material: ileal tissue. The TCR comes from an adult with Crohn's disease. This rearrangement joins TRBV30 to TRBJ1-4; the match to TRBD1 covers 9 bases. The CDR3 nucleotides are TGTGCCTGGACTCCGGGACGGACAGGGGCGGTTGAAAAACTGTTTTTT. Protein product: CAWTPGRTGAVEKLFF.